This passage covers 9 T cell receptor beta chains from one sample sequenced in a study of blood T cell repertoires in COVID-19. Clones were sequenced by immunoSEQ multiplex PCR, and TCRdb holds only the in-frame ones, with some missing. Of nearly 45,000 clones in the sample, 60% to 80% are singletons; the top ten hold under 20%. Material for sequencing was peripheral blood. All receptors derive from a man between 65 and 85 years old with acute or convalescent COVID-19.

The gene calls are TRBV7-3 and TRBJ2-1, with D unresolved. Germline loops: CDR1 SGHTA, CDR2 FQGTGA. The CDR3 covers 12 residues. V lost 1 base to trimming and J lost 6 bases, with 4 bases between them. This CDR3 is CASSLIGNEQFF. The CDR3 bases are TGTGCCAGCAGCTTAATCGGCAATGAGCAGTTCTTC.

The CDR3 sequence is CSVENTELATEAFF. CDR3 DNA: TGCAGCGTTGAAAATACGGAGCTCGCCACTGAAGCTTTCTTT. V is TRBV29-1 and J is TRBJ1-1; D is ambiguous. There are 14 residues in the CDR3. Germline V gives CDR1 SQVTM, CDR2 ANQGSEA. Trimming left V 2 bases short and J 4 bases short, with 14 bases between. The complete variable domain, with remaining parts taken from reference TRBV29-1 and TRBJ1-1, reads SAVISQKPSRDICQRGTSLTIQCQVDSQVTMMFWYRQQPGQSLTLIATANQGSEATYESGFVIDKFPISRPNLTFSTLTVSNMSPEDSSIYLCSVENTELATEAFFGQGTRLTVV.

The chain has TRBV7-9 and TRBJ1-1; possible D gene TRBD1, 6 bases. The CDR3 runs to 14 residues. The ends were cut back, 0 bases at V and 7 bases at J, with 12 bases in the middle. CDR1 is SEHNR, CDR2 FQNEAQ, per germline (reference sequence). CDR3 bases: TGTGCCAGCAGCTTAGCGCAGGGGTACGGTGAAGCTTTCTTT. Translated: CASSLAQGYGEAFF.

This chain links TRBV27 with TRBJ1-6; the match to TRBD1 covers 9 bases. The CDR3 length is 14 residues. The J segment lost 10 bases and the V segment lost 4 bases, leaving 5 bases of the junction unmatched. In germline, CDR1 is MNHEY, CDR2 SMNVEV (reference sequence). The CDR3, as DNA: TGTGCCAGCAGTTCGGGACAGGGAGGATCACCCCTCCACTTT. Translated, it gives CASSSGQGGSPLHF.

This clone occurred a few times. The chain links TRBV6-4 to TRBJ2-1, with 12 nucleotides matching TRBD2. The V gene's germline CDR1 is MRHNA and CDR2 SNTAGT. With 4 bases clipped from V and 9 bases from J, the junction kept 7 bases outside the gene matches. This CDR3 region has 15 residues. The CDR3 reads CASSGLAGDLSEQFF. DNA for the CDR3: TGTGCCAGCAGTGGACTAGCGGGGGACCTGAGTGAGCAGTTCTTC.

In nucleotides, the CDR3 is TGTGCCAGCAGCGACTCCGGGACACCACCCTACGAGCAGTACTTC. Translating gives CASSDSGTPPYEQYF. The rearrangement links TRBV6-5 to TRBJ2-7, with a tentative D call TRBD1 (6 bases). V was shortened by 6 bases and J by 2 bases, with 17 bases between the two germline ends. CDR1 is MNHEY, CDR2 SVGAGI, per germline. The CDR3 length is 15 residues.

V is TRBV5-5 and J is TRBJ1-5, with TRBD1 identical over 9 bases. The CDR3 contains 16 residues. Germline lookup yields CDR1 SGHKS and CDR2 YYEKEE (reference sequence). J lost 6 bases, V lost 2 bases, and 9 bases had no gene match. CDR3 residues: CASSLTGGAEGQPQHF. The CDR3 bases are TGTGCCAGCAGCTTAACAGGGGGCGCGGAGGGTCAGCCCCAGCATTTT.

This clone was observed a single time. In DNA, the CDR3 is TGCGCCAGCAGCCAAGAGGGGAGGGGGACAGATACGCAGTATTTT. It translates to CASSQEGRGTDTQYF. The chain carries TRBV4-1 and TRBJ2-3; TRBD2 might be the D (7 bases). Trimming shortened V by 0 bases and J by 3 bases, and 10 bases separated the two germline ends. CDR1 is MGHRA, CDR2 YSYEKL, per germline. The length of the CDR3 is 15 residues.

The chain carries TRBV5-1 and TRBJ1-3; D gene ambiguous. V lost 0 bases and J lost 2, with 6 bases in between. This CDR3 comprises 14 residues. Germline CDR1 and CDR2: SGHRS and YFSETQ. CDR3 DNA: TGCGCCAGCAGCTTGGGCACAGCTGGAAACACCATATATTTT. Its protein is CASSLGTAGNTIYF. The whole variable domain, filled in from reference TRBV5-1 and TRBJ1-3, reads KAGVTQTPRYLIKTRGQQVTLSCSPISGHRSVSWYQQTPGQGLQFLFEYFSETQRNKGNFPGRFSGRQFSNSRSEMNVSTLELGDSALYLCASSLGTAGNTIYFGEGSWLTVV.